The 30 T cell receptor beta chains below were found in one sample sequenced in a study of T cells in Graves' hyperthyroidism and ophthalmopathy. The TCR beta CDR3 regions underwent amplification using RNA transcripts as the source. First-round RT-PCR with HTBI primers amplified the TCR CDR3 region. TCRdb reprocessed the multiplex PCR reads via MiXCR and lists one record per CDR3 protein. This sample yields some 620,000 distinct CDR3 sequences, of which roughly 16% are seen a single time; 3% to 4% belongs to the top ten. The sequenced sample was blood. The receptors originated from a woman aged 25-40 years with Graves' hyperthyroidism.

This clonotype was seen many times. J is TRBJ1-1 and V is TRBV7-3; D is undetermined. The V end was cut by 3 bases, the J end by 5 bases, with 7 bases between. This CDR3 spans 12 amino acids. Germline CDR1 and CDR2: SGHTA and FQGTGA. The CDR3 region has the DNA TGTGCCAGCAGCTTCGCGGGGACTGAAGCTTTCTTT. Protein product: CASSFAGTEAFF.

Ten or more counts support this clonotype. The gene calls are TRBV30 and TRBJ2-3; D could derive from TRBD1 or TRBD2 (5 bases each). The germline V and J ends were trimmed by 1 base and 3 bases, with 14 bases remaining between them. Germline lookup yields CDR1 GTSNPN and CDR2 SVGIG (reference sequence). The CDR3 covers 15 residues. The CDR3 DNA is TGTGCCTGGAGTGGACGAGGGGTTGTAACAGATACGCAGTATTTT. Amino acids: CAWSGRGVVTDTQYF.

As to this clonotype: Since a much larger clone is just one base distant, this may be a read error. This sequence joins TRBV6-1 and TRBJ1-5, with D perhaps matching TRBD1 (6 bases). From germline, CDR1 is MNHNS and CDR2 SASEGT. The V gene lost 10 bases and the J gene lost 0 bases, with 22 bases spanning the gap. The CDR3 loop spans 17 amino acids. The CDR3 protein is CATSPEGGRYSNQPQHF. The CDR3 DNA reads TGTGCCACCAGCCCGGAGGGGGGACGGTATAGCAATCAGCCCCAGCATTTT.

As for this clonotype: Just one base apart from a much larger clone, this may be a read error. As the CDR3 is not closed by the conserved phenylalanine or tryptophan, this likely results from a read error. The CDR3 DNA reads as TGTGCCAGCAGTTGGACGGGCGGACACAACACCGGGGAGCTGTTTTTG. Amino acids: CASSWTGGHNTGELFL. The chain links TRBV2 to TRBJ2-2; TRBD1 is a possible D gene (5 bases). CDR3 length: 16 residues. Germline assignment: CDR1 SNHLY and CDR2 FYNNEI. The V gene lost 5 bases and the J gene lost 2 bases, with 15 bases spanning the gap.

The chain links TRBV3-1 to TRBJ2-1, with D hard to call. The germline gives CDR1 LGHDT, CDR2 YNNKEL (reference sequence). This CDR3 is 15 amino acids long. V lost 0 bases to trimming and J lost 6 bases, with 12 bases between them. Here the CDR3 DNA reads TGTGCCAGCAGCCAAGATCGCACCTCCGGCAATGAGCAGTTCTTC. It translates to CASSQDRTSGNEQFF.

This CDR3 reads CASSPSGVGEQYF. As DNA, the CDR3 is TGTGCCAGCTCGCCTTCAGGGGTCGGCGAGCAGTACTTC. V and J are TRBV18 and TRBJ2-7, with TRBD1 as a possible D gene (6 bases). The V end was cut by 6 bases, the J end by 6 bases, with 15 bases between. The V gene's germline CDR1 is KGHSH and CDR2 LQKENI. The CDR3 loop spans 13 amino acids.

This clonotype was seen more than once but under ten times. V is TRBV28 and J is TRBJ1-5, with D hard to call. Trimming cost V 2 bases and J 3 bases, with 5 bases left between them. This CDR3 has 13 residues. CDR1 and CDR2 (germline): MDHEN, SYDVKM. The CDR3 DNA sequence: TGTGCCAGCAGTTTAGACACCAATCAGCCCCAGCATTTT. This encodes CASSLDTNQPQHF.

A remark on this clonotype: A much larger clone sits a single nucleotide away, making a read error possible. The chain couples TRBV7-2 to TRBJ2-5, with D unresolved. The length of the CDR3 is 16 residues. Germline CDR1 SGHTA, CDR2 FQGNSA. The CDR3 region is CASSLTPPGAQEIQYF. The CDR3, as DNA: TGTGCCAGCAGCTTGACCCCTCCAGGAGCACAAGAGATCCAGTACTTC.

The V and J genes are TRBV6-2 or TRBV6-3 and TRBJ2-1, with D unresolved. This CDR3 has 15 residues. The V end was cut by 4 bases, the J end by 4 bases, with 14 bases between. In germline, CDR1 is MNHEY, CDR2 SVGEGT. CDR3 sequence: CASSSRLNSYNEQFF. The CDR3 bases are TGTGCCAGCAGTTCTAGATTAAATTCATACAATGAGCAGTTCTTC.

This clonotype was picked up a small number of times. CDR3 residues: CSARAPTGQANYGYTF. The CDR3 bases are TGCAGTGCTAGAGCCCCGACAGGGCAAGCTAACTATGGCTACACCTTC. This chain connects TRBV20-1 to TRBJ1-2; 7 bases agree with TRBD1. The CDR3 is 16 amino acids. Germline values: CDR1 DFQATT, CDR2 SNEGSKA (reference sequence). J lost 0 bases, V lost 1 base, and 8 bases had no gene match.

This clonotype was recorded a few times. The chain combines TRBV6-1 with TRBJ1-1; no firm D call. Germline CDR1 and CDR2: MNHNS and SASEGT. With 2 bases removed from V and 2 bases from J, the gap between germline ends came to 9 bases. The CDR3 contains 14 residues. In DNA, the CDR3 is TGTGCCAGCAGTGAACAGCCGGGCAACACTGAAGCTTTCTTT. Its protein product is CASSEQPGNTEAFF.

This clonotype has a single count. This may stem from a read error, because a much larger clone lies one nucleotide away. This chain joins TRBV28 and TRBJ1-1; D is possibly TRBD1 (6 bases). Germline lookup yields CDR1 MDHEN and CDR2 SYDVKM. The ends were cut back, 2 bases at V and 0 bases at J, with 13 bases in the middle. The CDR3 runs to 16 residues. CDR3 protein: CASSLKGGTVNTEAFF. The CDR3 DNA reads TGTGCCAGCAGTTTAAAGGGGGGGACGGTGAACACTGAAGCTTTCTTT.

This clonotype was counted many times. The chain uses TRBV7-9 and TRBJ2-3; D unclear. CDR3 length: 13 residues. Germline assignment: CDR1 SEHNR and CDR2 FQNEAQ (reference sequence). V shed 5 bases and J shed 3 bases, with 9 bases lying between them. The CDR3 nucleotides read TGTGCCAGCAGCAGGTTCGTGACAGATACGCAGTATTTT. This translates into CASSRFVTDTQYF.

In its sample, this clonotype was seen many times. V is TRBV18 and J is TRBJ2-7; TRBD1 agrees at 8 bases. The trim removed 6 bases at V and 5 bases at J, leaving 6 bases unmatched. The CDR3 sequence is 13 residues long. Germline CDR1 and CDR2: KGHSH and LQKENI. The CDR3 bases are TGTGCCAGCTCCCCCGGGACAGGTAACGAGCAGTACTTC. It codes for CASSPGTGNEQYF.

The J gene is TRBJ2-5, the V gene TRBV28; 8 bases are shared with TRBD2. This CDR3 is 15 amino acids long. CDR1 MDHEN and CDR2 SYDVKM come from the germline V gene. V was pared by 5 bases and J by 5 bases, with 10 bases of the junction left unmatched. CDR3 residues: CASSGIRREAETQYF. The CDR3 nucleotides are TGTGCCAGCAGTGGTATCCGGCGGGAGGCCGAGACCCAGTACTTC.

V is TRBV5-1 and J is TRBJ2-2; 7 bases are a match to TRBD1. CDR1 SGHRS and CDR2 YFSETQ come from the germline V gene. The CDR3 length is 15 residues. The J segment lost 4 bases and the V segment lost 2 bases, leaving 5 bases of the junction unmatched. The CDR3 DNA sequence: TGCGCCAGCAGCTTTGACAGGGCGGGCACCGGGGAGCTGTTTTTT. It is translated as CASSFDRAGTGELFF. Together with reference TRBV5-1 and TRBJ2-2, the CDR3 gives the full variable domain: KAGVTQTPRYLIKTRGQQVTLSCSPISGHRSVSWYQQTPGQGLQFLFEYFSETQRNKGNFPGRFSGRQFSNSRSEMNVSTLELGDSALYLCASSFDRAGTGELFFGEGSRLTVL.

V usage is TRBV6-2 or TRBV6-3 and J usage is TRBJ2-2, with 9 bases fitting TRBD2. The V gene end was trimmed by 5 bases and the J gene end by 9 bases; junction bases not matched to a gene: 10. Germline CDR1 and CDR2: MNHEY and SVGEGT. The CDR3 sequence is 15 residues long. CDR3 amino acids: CASSPRGSGSRELFF. The CDR3, as DNA: TGTGCCAGCAGTCCTCGGGGTAGCGGGAGTAGGGAGCTGTTTTTT.

The J gene is TRBJ2-1, the V gene TRBV6-1; D remains ambiguous. The CDR3 length is 12 residues. The V end was cut by 5 bases, the J end by 9 bases, with 11 bases between. Germline CDR1 and CDR2: MNHNS and SASEGT. As DNA, the CDR3 is TGTGCCAGCAGTAAGGTTTCCCCTGAGCAGTTCTTC. Its protein is CASSKVSPEQFF.

The V gene is TRBV6-6, the J gene TRBJ2-1; TRBD1 aligns across 7 bases. Germline CDR1 is MNHNY and CDR2 is SVGAGI (reference sequence). The V gene end was trimmed by 2 bases and the J gene end by 10 bases; junction bases not matched to a gene: 8. This CDR3 is built from 14 residues. This CDR3 is CASSYTRQGWEQFF. In DNA form, the CDR3 reads TGTGCCAGCAGTTACACCCGACAGGGTTGGGAGCAGTTCTTC.

The sample holds many counts of this clonotype. The chain carries TRBV12-3 or TRBV12-4 and TRBJ1-2, with no clear D. The CDR3 covers 13 residues. Trimming took off 6 bases at V and 1 base at J, with 9 bases between the two ends. The CDR3 DNA reads as TGTGCCAGCAGCCCCCCCGTTAACTATGGCTACACCTTC. Protein product: CASSPPVNYGYTF.

At least ten counts were recorded for this clonotype. This chain joins TRBV6-2 or TRBV6-3 and TRBJ2-4; 11 bases align to TRBD2. Looked up from germline, CDR1 is MNHEY and CDR2 is SVGEGT. After removal of 3 bases from V and 6 bases from J, the junction contained 7 bases not matched to a gene. There are 16 residues in the CDR3. The CDR3 coding sequence is TGTGCCAGCAGTTATAGCGGGAGGGCCGTATCAAACATTCAGTACTTC. Amino acid sequence: CASSYSGRAVSNIQYF.

This clonotype was observed at least ten times. The chain employs TRBV2 and TRBJ2-1, with D perhaps TRBD2 (6 bases). The CDR3 runs to 15 residues. Germline values: CDR1 SNHLY, CDR2 FYNNEI. The germline V and J ends were trimmed by 10 bases and 2 bases, with 18 bases remaining between them. CDR3 residues: CAIPRRLAPYNEQFF. The CDR3 DNA reads TGTGCCATTCCCCGGCGTCTAGCGCCCTACAATGAGCAGTTCTTC.

This clonotype was seen more than once but under ten times. The chain employs TRBV12-3 or TRBV12-4 and TRBJ1-4; TRBD1 matches at 7 bases. V dropped 6 bases and J dropped 5; count of bases not matched to a gene: 12. This CDR3 comprises 16 residues. Here the CDR3 DNA reads TGTGCCAGCAGCCCTACCCCGGGACAGCTAAATGAAAAACTGTTTTTT. It yields the protein CASSPTPGQLNEKLFF.

The table lists this clonotype with many counts. This chain's CDR3 is CASSLFRPGGLEQYF. DNA of the CDR3: TGTGCCAGCAGTTTGTTTCGGCCGGGGGGCCTCGAGCAGTACTTC. This chain joins TRBV27 and TRBJ2-7, with a weak D call TRBD2 (7 bases). V was cut by 3 bases and J by 6 bases, with 18 bases left in between. This CDR3 is 15 amino acids long. From germline, CDR1 is MNHEY and CDR2 SMNVEV (reference sequence).

The chain couples TRBV19 to TRBJ1-5, with no clear D. The CDR3 contains 12 residues. Germline V lookup: CDR1 LNHDA, CDR2 SQIVND (reference sequence). Trimming removed 3 bases from V and 7 bases from J, with 7 bases in between. The CDR3 nucleotides read TGTGCCAGTAGTATGCTTGGACAGCCCCAGCATTTT. Amino acids: CASSMLGQPQHF. The full variable domain, in which reference TRBV19 and TRBJ1-5 provide the parts outside the CDR3, is DGGITQSPKYLFRKEGQNVTLSCEQNLNHDAMYWYRQDPGQGLRLIYYSQIVNDFQKGDIAEGYSVSREKKESFPLTVTSAQKNPTAFYLCASSMLGQPQHFGDGTRLSIL.

This clonotype has only a few counts. The rearrangement joins TRBV20-1 to TRBJ2-7; 11 bases are shared with TRBD2. This CDR3 spans 14 amino acids. Germline assignment: CDR1 DFQATT and CDR2 SNEGSKA (reference sequence). Trimming at V came to 6 bases and at J to 4 bases, leaving 8 bases not matched to a gene. DNA for the CDR3: TGCAGTGCCCCACTAGCGGGAGACCCGTACGAGCAGTACTTC. Translated: CSAPLAGDPYEQYF.

The chain employs TRBV7-9 and TRBJ2-7, with D possibly matching TRBD2 (6 bases). Trimming shortened V by 5 bases and J by 2 bases, and 16 bases separated the two germline ends. Germline V gene data show CDR1 as SEHNR and CDR2 as FQNEAQ (reference sequence). The CDR3 has 15 residues. The CDR3 DNA follows: TGTGCCAGCAGCGACTCGGGGGATTCGGCCTACGAGCAGTACTTC. It codes for CASSDSGDSAYEQYF.

This clonotype was recorded a few times. One end of the junction does not line up with germline, which may come from a read error. V usage is TRBV29-1 and J usage is TRBJ2-1; 13 bases align to TRBD2. Germline CDR1 SQVTM, CDR2 ANQGSEA. This CDR3 spans 16 amino acids. The CDR3 sequence: CNVGSWTSGRGNEQFF. CDR3 sequence (DNA): TGCAACGTTGGAAGCTGGACTAGCGGGAGAGGAAATGAGCAGTTCTTC.

In this sample, this clonotype turned up many times. The chain combines TRBV12-3 or TRBV12-4 with TRBJ2-7, with 10 nucleotides matching TRBD1. There are 13 residues in the CDR3. Losses at the gene ends were 5 bases for V and 6 bases for J; bases not matched to a gene: 4. In DNA form, the CDR3 reads TGTGCCAGCAGTCCCGGGACAGGGGCCGAGCAGTACTTC. Translating gives CASSPGTGAEQYF.

The V gene is TRBV5-1, the J gene TRBJ1-5; a possible D gene is TRBD1 (5 bases). The germline V gene encodes CDR1 SGHRS and CDR2 YFSETQ. V lost 4 bases, J lost 0 bases, and 11 bases lay in between. The CDR3 is 15 residues long. The CDR3 nucleotides read TGCGCCAGCAGCAGGGGACTGGATAGCAATCAGCCCCAGCATTTT. Its translation is CASSRGLDSNQPQHF.